This T cell receptor beta chain was obtained from a study of T cells in Graves' hyperthyroidism and ophthalmopathy. The authors took PBMCs from 8.5 to 10 ml fresh peripheral blood. Trimming took 4 bases from V and 6 from J; bases not matched to a gene: 10. Germline assignment: CDR1 SEHNR and CDR2 FQNEAQ (reference sequence). The CDR3 contains 15 residues. Amplification of TCR beta CDR3 regions used RNA as the template. First-round RT-PCR with HTBI primers amplified the TCR CDR3 region. TCRdb passed the multiplex PCR reads through MiXCR, listing each CDR3 protein once. The sample lists about 610,000 distinct CDR3 sequences; more than 15% were seen once.

Sample: blood. This chain joins TRBV7-9 and TRBJ1-1; TRBD1 matches at 8 bases. The receptor's source is a woman between 40 and 55 years old with Graves' ophthalmopathy. CDR3 sequence: CASSSTLGQGSEAFF. The DNA of the CDR3 is TGTGCCAGCAGCTCGACCCTCGGACAGGGCTCTGAAGCTTTCTTT.